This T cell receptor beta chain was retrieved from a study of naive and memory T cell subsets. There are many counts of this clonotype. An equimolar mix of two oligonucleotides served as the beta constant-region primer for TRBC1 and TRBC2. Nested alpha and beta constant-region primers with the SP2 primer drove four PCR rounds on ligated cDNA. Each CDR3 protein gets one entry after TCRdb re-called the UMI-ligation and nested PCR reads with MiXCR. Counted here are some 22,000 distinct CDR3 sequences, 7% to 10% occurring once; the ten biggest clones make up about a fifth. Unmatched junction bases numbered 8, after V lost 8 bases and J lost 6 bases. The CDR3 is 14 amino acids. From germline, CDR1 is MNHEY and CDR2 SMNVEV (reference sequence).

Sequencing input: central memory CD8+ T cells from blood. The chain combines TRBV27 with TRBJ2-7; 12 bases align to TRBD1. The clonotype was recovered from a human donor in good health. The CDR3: CASWPGTGGGEQYF. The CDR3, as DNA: TGTGCCAGCTGGCCCGGGACAGGGGGCGGCGAGCAGTACTTC.